A selection of T cell receptor beta chains follows, all from one sample in a study of cytomegalovirus exposure and HLA in healthy donors. Only in-frame clones appear in the TCRdb table, and some are missing; sequencing was by immunoSEQ multiplex PCR. The sample comprises approximately 93,000 clones, about four fifths of which are singletons, and about 4% rests with the top ten. Sequenced input: PBMCs. The receptors were sampled from a woman in her 40s in good health and CMV-seronegative. Each CDR3 is given with its conserved first and last residue. D genes are given only for firm matches. Size values are once, few and many counts, or a class for expanded clones, and some rows have none.

CDR3	DNA	size	D	V	J
CASSLGPDQETQYF	TGTGCCAGCAGCTTGGGGCCCGACCAAGAGACCCAGTACTTC	.	.	TRBV5-4	TRBJ2-5
CASSAGPPNQPQHF	TGTGCCAGCTCAGCAGGGCCCCCCAATCAGCCCCAGCATTTT	.	.	TRBV18	TRBJ1-5
CASLCGGNSYEQYF	TGTGCCAGTTTATGCGGGGGGAACTCCTACGAGCAGTACTTC	.	.	TRBV21-1	TRBJ2-7
CARTLQNGAFF	TGTGCCAGGACCTTACAGAATGGAGCTTTCTTT	.	.	TRBV6-5	TRBJ1-1
CAGRTDSDCEAFF	TGTGCCGGACGAACCGACAGCGACTGTGAAGCTTTCTTT	.	.	TRBV7-9	TRBJ1-1
CATSRDRGSGQPQHF	TGTGCCACCAGCCGGGACAGGGGGAGTGGTCAGCCCCAGCATTTT	.	TRBD1	TRBV15	TRBJ1-5
CASSTGTVNQETQYF	TGTGCCAGCAGTACCGGGACAGTTAACCAAGAGACCCAGTACTTC	.	TRBD1	TRBV6-5	TRBJ2-5
CAWSRPGFKQETQYF	TGTGCCTGGAGTCGTCCGGGGTTTAAACAAGAGACCCAGTACTTC	.	.	TRBV30	TRBJ2-5
CASEGVRDRDSGANVLTF	TGTGCCAGCGAGGGAGTACGGGACAGGGACTCTGGGGCCAACGTCCTGACTTTC	.	TRBD1	TRBV28	TRBJ2-6
CASSQDRQGYYGYTF	TGCGCCAGCAGCCAAGACCGCCAGGGCTACTATGGCTACACCTTC	.	.	TRBV4-3	TRBJ1-2
CASRDGLGPYEQYF	TGCGCCAGCAGGGATGGACTAGGGCCCTACGAGCAGTACTTC	.	TRBD2	TRBV5-1	TRBJ2-7
CASSQEQGQNYEQYF	TGTGCCAGCAGCCAGGAACAGGGACAGAACTACGAGCAGTACTTC	.	TRBD1	TRBV4-2	TRBJ2-7
CAWSVGATNTGELFF	TGTGCCTGGAGTGTAGGGGCAACGAACACCGGGGAGCTGTTTTTT	once	.	TRBV30	TRBJ2-2
CASRQGAAYEQYF	TGTGCCAGCAGACAGGGAGCCGCCTACGAGCAGTACTTC	.	.	TRBV27	TRBJ2-7
CASSLQRGFQPQHF	TGTGCCAGTAGCTTACAAAGGGGGTTTCAGCCCCAGCATTTT	once	.	TRBV28	TRBJ1-5
CASSQEGGVNTEAFF	TGCGCCAGCAGCCAAGAAGGTGGAGTCAACACTGAAGCTTTCTTT	.	.	TRBV4-1	TRBJ1-1
CASSYDRGLSHSPLHF	TGTGCCAGCAGCTATGACAGGGGGCTTTCCCATTCACCCCTCCACTTT	.	TRBD1	TRBV5-5	TRBJ1-6
CASSTPRTDNYGYTF	TGTGCCAGTAGTACCCCGAGGACAGATAACTATGGCTACACCTTC	.	.	TRBV19	TRBJ1-2
CAISDPGSRNTEAFF	TGTGCCATCAGTGACCCAGGCTCCCGGAACACTGAAGCTTTCTTT	.	.	TRBV10-3	TRBJ1-1
CASSLGYRQNTGELFF	TGTGCCAGTAGTCTGGGATACAGGCAGAACACCGGGGAGCTGTTTTTT	.	.	TRBV19	TRBJ2-2
CASSYTAEETQYF	TGCGCCAGCAGCTATACCGCGGAAGAGACCCAGTACTTC	.	.	TRBV5-1	TRBJ2-5
CASSSAPTGTEFF	TGTGCCAGCAGCAGCGCCCCGACCGGCACCGAGTTCTTC	.	.	TRBV5-6	TRBJ2-1
CASSSPGQGTKGYTF	TGTGCCAGCAGCTCACCGGGACAGGGGACGAAGGGCTACACCTTC	few	TRBD1	TRBV11-3	TRBJ1-2
CASSPLAGGPTGELFF	TGTGCCAGCAGCCCTTTAGCGGGGGGGCCGACAGGGGAGCTGTTTTTT	.	TRBD2	TRBV4-2	TRBJ2-2
CATKGVGSTDTQYF	TGTGCCACCAAAGGGGTCGGGAGCACAGATACGCAGTATTTT	.	.	TRBV15	TRBJ2-3
CASSLGAPYEQYF	TGTGCCAGCAGCTTGGGGGCACCGTACGAGCAGTACTTC	.	.	TRBV5-5	TRBJ2-7
CASSPREGVLTF	TGTGCCAGCAGCCCCCGTGAGGGGGTTCTCACCTTC	few	.	TRBV7-2	TRBJ1-2
CASSIAGGPYEQFF	TGTGCCAGTAGTATAGCGGGGGGGCCTTATGAGCAGTTCTTC	.	TRBD2	TRBV19	TRBJ2-1
CASSLFGSGPQHF	TGTGCCAGCAGCTTATTCGGATCGGGGCCCCAGCATTTT	.	.	TRBV7-2	TRBJ1-5
CASRTSGGSTDTQYF	TGCGCCAGCAGGACTAGCGGGGGTAGCACAGATACGCAGTATTTT	.	TRBD2	TRBV5-1	TRBJ2-3
CASSEAGASYNEQFF	TGTGCCAGCAGCGAGGCAGGGGCCTCCTACAATGAGCAGTTCTTC	few	.	TRBV9	TRBJ2-1
CSVGVAGVSEAFF	TGCAGCGTTGGGGTCGCAGGGGTGAGTGAAGCTTTCTTT	.	.	TRBV29-1	TRBJ1-1
CASSDLGGLGYNSPLHF	TGTGCCAGCAGTGACTTAGGGGGTTTAGGCTATAATTCACCCCTCCACTTT	.	.	TRBV2	TRBJ1-6
CASSLVGTGLRAEAFF	TGTGCCAGCAGCTTGGTAGGGACAGGGTTGAGGGCTGAAGCTTTCTTT	.	TRBD1	TRBV5-6	TRBJ1-1
CASTRDSGSGSPLHF	TGTGCCAGCACCCGGGACAGCGGGAGCGGTTCACCCCTCCACTTT	.	TRBD1	TRBV2	TRBJ1-6
CASSVVPSAYEQYF	TGTGCCAGCAGCGTAGTACCCAGCGCCTACGAGCAGTACTTC	.	.	TRBV9	TRBJ2-7
CASSSRLLTGTEKLFF	TGTGCCAGTAGTTCCCGCCTCTTGACAGGGACTGAAAAACTGTTTTTT	.	TRBD1	TRBV19	TRBJ1-4
CASRLNEKLFF	TGTGCCAGCAGGTTAAATGAAAAACTGTTTTTT	.	.	TRBV2	TRBJ1-4
CASSPYSGGDTQYF	TGCGCCAGCAGCCCCTATAGCGGGGGAGATACGCAGTATTTT	.	TRBD2	TRBV5-1	TRBJ2-3
CASSFAGTSDYGETQYF	TGCGCCAGCAGCTTCGCCGGGACTAGCGATTACGGGGAGACCCAGTACTTC	.	TRBD2	TRBV5-1	TRBJ2-5
CAISERTGGTEAFF	TGTGCCATCAGTGAGAGGACAGGGGGCACTGAAGCTTTCTTT	.	TRBD1	TRBV10-3	TRBJ1-1
CASSYFRHVIVEKLFF	TGTGCCAGCAGTTACTTTAGACACGTCATTGTTGAAAAACTGTTTTTT	.	.	TRBV6-6	TRBJ1-4
CASSMWGSEDTQYF	TGTGCCAGTAGTATGTGGGGCAGTGAGGATACGCAGTATTTT	once	.	TRBV19	TRBJ2-3